The present T cell receptor (beta chain) was sequenced within a study of T cell responses to AZD1222 COVID-19 vaccine. Regarding the study as a whole: Clonal diversity may have been underestimated, and the donors were mostly white British, with more females than males. Baseline serology detected seropositivity in only a handful of AZD1222 recipients.

Produced via immunoSEQ multiplex PCR; TCRdb's table is partial and in-frame only. The profile shows more than 100,000 clones, roughly 90% of them singletons. The sample holds one count of this clone. Its matching antigen is unknown. The specimen was peripheral blood, collected on day 0 of AZD1222 vaccination. The TCR was taken from an adult in good health.

In nucleotides, the CDR3 is TGTGCCATCAGTGAGTCGAAGGGATTACGTGGCTACACCTTC. This sequence encodes CAISESKGLRGYTF. The genes are TRBV10-3 and TRBJ1-2; D gene uncertain. Trimming took off 0 bases at V and 7 bases at J, with 12 bases between the two ends. The CDR3 runs to 14 residues. Germline CDR1 and CDR2: ENHRY and SYGVKD.